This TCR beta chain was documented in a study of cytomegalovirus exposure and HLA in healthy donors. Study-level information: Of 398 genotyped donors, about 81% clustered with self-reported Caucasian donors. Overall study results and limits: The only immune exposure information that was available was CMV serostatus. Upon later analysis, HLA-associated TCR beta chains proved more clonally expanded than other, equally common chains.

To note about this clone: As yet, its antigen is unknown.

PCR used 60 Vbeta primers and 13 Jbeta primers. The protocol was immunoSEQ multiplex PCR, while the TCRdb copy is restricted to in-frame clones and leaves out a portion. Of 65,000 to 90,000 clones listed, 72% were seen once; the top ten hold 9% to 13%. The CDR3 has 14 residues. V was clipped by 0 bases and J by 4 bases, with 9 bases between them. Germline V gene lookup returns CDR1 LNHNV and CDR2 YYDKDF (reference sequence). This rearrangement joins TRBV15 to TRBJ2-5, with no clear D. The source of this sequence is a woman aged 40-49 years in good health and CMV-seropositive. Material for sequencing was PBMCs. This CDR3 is CATSRDLGTETQYF. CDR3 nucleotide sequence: TGTGCCACCAGCAGAGATCTGGGCACAGAGACCCAGTACTTC.